The next 21 T cell receptor beta chains were all read from a single sample in a study of neurological immune-mediated disorders. Each CDR3 protein is one row after TCRdb ran MiXCR on the 5' RACE reads. The sample comprises approximately 70,000 distinct CDR3 sequences, roughly 4.4% of which are singletons, and 2% to 2.5% rests with the top ten. The sample consisted of PBMCs. The receptors shown here come from a woman aged 70-85 years with multiple sclerosis.

This clonotype has a handful of counts. The rearrangement uses TRBV6-2 or TRBV6-3 and TRBJ2-1; D could derive from TRBD1 or TRBD2 (5 bases each). Germline values: CDR1 MNHEY, CDR2 SVGEGT. The CDR3 is 13 amino acids. V shed 7 bases and J shed 6 bases, with 13 bases lying between them. In DNA, the CDR3 is TGTGCCAGCACCCCCACCGGGGCCAATGAGCAGTTCTTC. This sequence encodes CASTPTGANEQFF.

This clonotype showed up many times. The genes are TRBV4-2 and TRBJ2-1; 7 bases agree with TRBD2. J lost 8 bases, V lost 0 bases, and 7 bases had no gene match. The CDR3 contains 15 residues. CDR1 is LGHNA, CDR2 YNFKEQ, per germline. The CDR3 DNA is TGTGCCAGCAGCCAAGAAGGGAGGGCCACCGATGAGCAGTTCTTC. It translates to CASSQEGRATDEQFF.

In its sample, this clonotype was seen many times. V is TRBV5-1 and J is TRBJ2-1; D remains ambiguous. CDR1 SGHRS and CDR2 YFSETQ come from the germline V gene. V dropped 4 bases and J dropped 1 base, with 12 bases sitting between them. The CDR3 is 15 residues long. CDR3 sequence (DNA): TGCGCCAGCAGCCGCGACGTTGGGTCCTACAATGAGCAGTTCTTC. It translates to CASSRDVGSYNEQFF. Full variable domain (outside the CDR3, taken from reference TRBV5-1 and TRBJ2-1): KAGVTQTPRYLIKTRGQQVTLSCSPISGHRSVSWYQQTPGQGLQFLFEYFSETQRNKGNFPGRFSGRQFSNSRSEMNVSTLELGDSALYLCASSRDVGSYNEQFFGPGTRLTVL.

This clonotype was recorded at least ten times. This chain links TRBV18 with TRBJ1-2; D gene uncertain. Trimming left V 0 bases short and J 8 bases short, with 16 bases between. CDR3 length: 15 residues. Germline V gene data show CDR1 as KGHSH and CDR2 as LQKENI. Written as DNA, the CDR3 is TGTGCCAGCTCACCACCAAGTCAGCCCCTCCAAGGCTACACCTTC. Protein sequence: CASSPPSQPLQGYTF.

Many counts were recorded for this clonotype. This chain links TRBV10-2 with TRBJ2-6; 12 bases map to TRBD1. Germline V gene lookup returns CDR1 WSHSY and CDR2 SAAADI. This CDR3 is built from 17 residues. Trimming at V came to 7 bases and at J to 2 bases, leaving 6 bases not matched to a gene. In DNA form, the CDR3 reads TGCGCCAGCACCTCCGGGACAGGGGGCGCTGGGGCCAACGTCCTGACTTTC. It specifies CASTSGTGGAGANVLTF.

This sequence joins TRBV12-3 or TRBV12-4 and TRBJ1-1, with TRBD1 identical over 7 bases. J was trimmed by 5 bases and V by 6 bases; bases with no gene match: 9. The CDR3 loop spans 14 amino acids. The CDR3 DNA follows: TGTGCCAGCAGCACAGACAGGGTGCGAACTGAAGCTTTCTTT. Amino acids: CASSTDRVRTEAFF.

The chain employs TRBV29-1 and TRBJ1-1; 8 bases match TRBD1. The J segment lost 6 bases and the V segment lost 2 bases, leaving 5 bases of the junction unmatched. The CDR3 extends over 13 amino acids. Germline values: CDR1 SQVTM, CDR2 ANQGSEA. The CDR3, as DNA: TGCAGCGTTGAACGCGGGACAGGCTCTGAAGCTTTCTTT. Translating it yields CSVERGTGSEAFF.

This clonotype was picked up many times. This chain connects TRBV6-2 or TRBV6-3 to TRBJ1-5; perhaps TRBD1 as D (6 bases). CDR1 and CDR2 (germline): MNHEY, SVGEGT. Trimming left V 6 bases short and J 4 bases short, with 16 bases between. The CDR3 is 15 residues long. CDR3 sequence reads: CASRLSGTLNQPQHF. The CDR3, as DNA: TGTGCCAGCAGATTAAGCGGGACACTTAATCAGCCCCAGCATTTT.

This clonotype was seen repeatedly, ten times or more. The rearrangement joins TRBV6-6 to TRBJ2-3; D is unclear. Per germline, CDR1 MNHNY and CDR2 SVGAGI (reference sequence). The CDR3 has 14 residues. Between the trimmed V and J ends, which lost 8 bases and 1 base, there was a span of 13 bases. CDR3 residues: CASGLPSGTDTQYF. The CDR3 DNA reads as TGTGCCAGCGGTCTCCCCTCTGGCACAGATACGCAGTATTTT.

This clonotype was observed at least ten times. This chain links TRBV20-1 with TRBJ1-1; 10 positions match TRBD1. Per germline, CDR1 DFQATT and CDR2 SNEGSKA (reference sequence). V lost 3 bases, J lost 5 bases, and 3 bases stayed unmatched. The CDR3 loop spans 13 amino acids. CDR3 DNA: TGCAGTGCTAGTGGGGACAGGGGAACTGAAGCTTTCTTT. Residues: CSASGDRGTEAFF.

This clonotype was counted ten times or more. This rearrangement joins TRBV20-1 to TRBJ2-2; TRBD1 matches at 7 bases. The CDR3 is 13 residues long. Germline V gene data show CDR1 as DFQATT and CDR2 as SNEGSKA (reference sequence). J gave up 6 bases and V 5 bases, and 6 bases lay outside the gene matches. This CDR3 is CSAPRQGSGELFF. CDR3 DNA: TGCAGTGCTCCTCGACAGGGATCCGGGGAGCTGTTTTTT.

This clonotype was seen many times. The chain couples TRBV20-1 to TRBJ2-5; no reliable D call. The V end lost 5 bases, the J end lost 3 bases, and 7 bases lay between the germline ends. Germline V gene data show CDR1 as DFQATT and CDR2 as SNEGSKA (reference sequence). The CDR3 is 11 residues long. The CDR3 protein is CSASMEETQYF. Here the CDR3 DNA reads TGCAGTGCTTCCATGGAAGAGACCCAGTACTTC.

This clonotype was observed at least ten times. The V and J genes are TRBV27 and TRBJ2-7; 13 bases are shared with TRBD2. The CDR3 spans 16 residues. The junction had 6 bases not matched to a gene; V was cut back by 2 bases and J by 5 bases. Germline CDR1 reads MNHEY; CDR2 reads SMNVEV (reference sequence). CDR3 sequence: CASSLRGLAGSDEQYF. In DNA form, the CDR3 reads TGTGCCAGCAGTTTAAGGGGACTAGCGGGAAGCGACGAGCAGTACTTC.

This clonotype was observed many times. The chain is built from TRBV6-5 and TRBJ1-1, with TRBD1 identical over 10 bases. Germline loops: CDR1 MNHEY, CDR2 SVGAGI. The CDR3 sequence is 14 residues long. V was pared by 4 bases and J by 4 bases, with 3 bases of the junction left unmatched. The CDR3 loop reads CASSFDRGPTEAFF. CDR3 nucleotide sequence: TGTGCCAGCAGTTTCGACAGGGGGCCCACTGAAGCTTTCTTT.

This clonotype has at least ten counts. V and J are TRBV7-2 and TRBJ1-1; the D is unclear. The length of the CDR3 is 14 residues. Trimming stripped 1 base from V and 7 bases from J, with 13 bases between. In germline, CDR1 is SGHTA, CDR2 FQGNSA. The CDR3 loop is CASSLGTASIEAFF. The CDR3 DNA reads TGTGCCAGCAGCTTAGGTACGGCATCAATTGAAGCTTTCTTT. Complete variable domain (other parts from reference TRBV7-2 and TRBJ1-1): GAGVSQSPSNKVTEKGKDVELRCDPISGHTALYWYRQSLGQGLEFLIYFQGNSAPDKSGLPSDRFSAERTGGSVSTLTIQRTQQEDSAVYLCASSLGTASIEAFFGQGTRLTVV.

This clonotype was recorded many times. The J gene is TRBJ2-5, the V gene TRBV20-1; TRBD1 might be the D (6 bases). CDR1 is DFQATT, CDR2 SNEGSKA, per germline (reference sequence). The CDR3 extends over 14 amino acids. V was pared by 3 bases and J by 4 bases, with 15 bases between. The CDR3 spells CSASSGHQGETQYF. DNA for the CDR3: TGCAGTGCTAGTTCGGGACACCAGGGAGAGACCCAGTACTTC.

The table lists this clonotype with many counts. In DNA, the CDR3 is TGTGCCAGCAGTCCAAGCCGTCGGGAGACCCAGTACTTC. Amino acids: CASSPSRRETQYF. The chain joins TRBV7-2 to TRBJ2-5; D is undetermined. This CDR3 has 13 residues. Trimming left V 6 bases short and J 5 bases short, with 13 bases between. Germline V gives CDR1 SGHTA, CDR2 FQGNSA.

This clonotype was observed at least ten times. The chain uses TRBV20-1 and TRBJ2-2; the match to TRBD1 covers 7 bases. V lost 5 bases to trimming and J lost 0 bases; unmatched junction nucleotides: 3. The CDR3 contains 14 residues. CDR1 DFQATT and CDR2 SNEGSKA come from the germline V gene (reference sequence). Written as DNA, the CDR3 is TGCAGTGCTCCCGGGACAGCGAACACCGGGGAGCTGTTTTTT. The encoded protein is CSAPGTANTGELFF.

This clonotype was observed many times. This sequence joins TRBV7-2 and TRBJ2-7; D gene unclear. The CDR3 loop spans 12 amino acids. The germline gives CDR1 SGHTA, CDR2 FQGNSA. Trimming took off 5 bases at V and 2 bases at J, with 7 bases between the two ends. The CDR3 bases are TGTGCCAGCAGCCCGCACCCCTACGAGCAGTACTTC. Protein product: CASSPHPYEQYF.

This clonotype was seen ten or more times. The chain has TRBV20-1 and TRBJ1-1; 9 bases line up with TRBD1. This CDR3 spans 13 amino acids. CDR1 and CDR2 (germline): DFQATT, SNEGSKA (reference sequence). The ends lost 5 bases at V and 5 bases at J; junction bases unmatched: 6. The CDR3 reads CSAPKDRGTEAFF. The CDR3 DNA reads TGCAGTGCTCCTAAGGACAGGGGTACTGAAGCTTTCTTT.

This clonotype was recorded at least ten times. The chain combines TRBV6-6 with TRBJ1-2, with TRBD1 matching 7 bases. The CDR3 loop spans 17 amino acids. Germline V gives CDR1 MNHNY, CDR2 SVGAGI (reference sequence). V shed 2 bases, J shed 0 bases, and the junction held 9 bases outside the gene matches. The CDR3 sequence is CASSYPKTGAANYGYTF. The CDR3 region has the DNA TGTGCCAGCAGTTACCCGAAAACAGGGGCAGCTAACTATGGCTACACCTTC.